These T cell receptor beta chains were read from a single sample in a study of shared clonotypes between healthy human individuals. Clones were sequenced by immunoSEQ multiplex PCR, and TCRdb holds only the in-frame ones, with some missing. The sample consists of 600,000 or so clones, 98% of them appearing once. Source material: naive CD8+ T cells sorted from blood. The receptors originated from a man under 40 in good health. CDR3s include the opening cysteine and the closing phenylalanine or tryptophan. The D gene is left open where the match is weak. Only part of the rows carry a size: once, few, many, or a class if the clone is expanded.

cdr3_nt | cdr3_aa | d_call | j_call | clone_size | v_call
TGTGCCAGCAGCTCCATCTACGACACCGCCGAATACAATGAGCAGTTCTTC | CASSSIYDTAEYNEQFF | . | TRBJ2-1 | . | TRBV11-2
TGTGCCAGCAGCATCGCAGGCGTTGGGGATACGCAGTATTTT | CASSIAGVGDTQYF | . | TRBJ2-3 | once | TRBV7-3
TGTGCCAGCAGTCCTTCGGGACTCGGGGAGCAGTACTTC | CASSPSGLGEQYF | . | TRBJ2-7 | . | TRBV25-1
TGCGCCAGCAGCAGCAGGGGGCGCAAGACCGGGGAGCTGTTTTTT | CASSSRGRKTGELFF | TRBD1 | TRBJ2-2 | . | TRBV5-1
TGCAGCGTGACCCCCAGGGACAGGGACGGTTTCTACGAGCAGTACTTC | CSVTPRDRDGFYEQYF | TRBD1 | TRBJ2-7 | . | TRBV29-1
TGCGCCAGCAGCCCGGACGCCGGGACAGTGGGCGAGCAGTACTTC | CASSPDAGTVGEQYF | TRBD1 | TRBJ2-7 | . | TRBV4-3
TGTGCCAGCAGCGTAGAGGGACTTACGGGCGAGCAGTACTTC | CASSVEGLTGEQYF | . | TRBJ2-7 | . | TRBV9
TGTGCCAACCAAGACAGGGTCTCCTACGAGCAGTACTTC | CANQDRVSYEQYF | TRBD1 | TRBJ2-7 | . | TRBV25-1
TGTGCCAGCAGCTCTCCTCAGGGGGCTTCCGCTTCCCTAACTTACGAGCAGTACTTC | CASSSPQGASASLTYEQYF | TRBD1 | TRBJ2-7 | . | TRBV7-9
TGTGCCAGCAGCTTAGCGGTTGGACAGTCTATCAATCAGCCCCAGCATTTT | CASSLAVGQSINQPQHF | . | TRBJ1-5 | . | TRBV7-8
TGTGCCAGCAGCCCATCGGACAGCAATCAGCCCCAGCATTTT | CASSPSDSNQPQHF | . | TRBJ1-5 | . | TRBV16
TGTGCCAGCAGTTTGATACAGGCCACAGATACGCAGTATTTT | CASSLIQATDTQYF | . | TRBJ2-3 | . | TRBV27
TGTGCCAGCAGCTCCGGAGGGGGCCACACTGAAGCTTTCTTT | CASSSGGGHTEAFF | TRBD1 | TRBJ1-1 | . | TRBV9
TGTGCCAGCAGGCCTCAGGGCTACGAGCAGTACTTC | CASRPQGYEQYF | . | TRBJ2-7 | . | TRBV2
TGCAGCGTCCAGACAGCATCCAGAGTAAGCTCTGGAAACACCATATATTTT | CSVQTASRVSSGNTIYF | . | TRBJ1-3 | . | TRBV29-1
TGTGCCAGCATGCCGGGACTAGCAATGTCTGGGGCCAACGTCCTGACTTTC | CASMPGLAMSGANVLTF | TRBD2 | TRBJ2-6 | . | TRBV27
TGTGCCAGTAGTATCCTAGCGGGTTCGACCTACGAGCAGTACTTC | CASSILAGSTYEQYF | TRBD2 | TRBJ2-7 | . | TRBV19
TGTGCCAGCAGCTTGGCGGCCTTAAATGAGCAGTTCTTC | CASSLAALNEQFF | . | TRBJ2-1 | . | TRBV5-6
TGTGCCAGCAGCTCGTCTGGCCTTCCAAGCAATCAGCCCCAGCATTTT | CASSSSGLPSNQPQHF | . | TRBJ1-5 | . | TRBV7-9
TGCGCCAGCAGCCAAGAAAGGGGAGTCAATCAGCCCCAGCATTTT | CASSQERGVNQPQHF | . | TRBJ1-5 | . | TRBV4-3
TGTGCCAGCAGCTCCCTTGGACGGCCCTACGAGCAGTACTTC | CASSSLGRPYEQYF | . | TRBJ2-7 | . | TRBV7-6
TGTGCCAGCAGTGTGACCGGGACAGTAGACGAGCAGTACTTC | CASSVTGTVDEQYF | TRBD1 | TRBJ2-7 | . | TRBV28
TGTGCCAGCAGTTACAGCAGCGACCTCATCACAGATACGCAGTATTTT | CASSYSSDLITDTQYF | . | TRBJ2-3 | . | TRBV6-5
TGTGCCAGCAGCGTAGACCCCAATGAGCAGTTCTTC | CASSVDPNEQFF | . | TRBJ2-1 | . | TRBV9
TGCGCCAGCAGCCAGGGACTAGCCAATGAGCAGTTCTTC | CASSQGLANEQFF | TRBD2 | TRBJ2-1 | . | TRBV4-3
TGTGCCAGCAGTATATCGACAGGGTACTATGGCTACACCTTC | CASSISTGYYGYTF | TRBD1 | TRBJ1-2 | . | TRBV2
TGTGCCAGCAGTCCCCACAGTTCCTACGAGCAGTACTTC | CASSPHSSYEQYF | . | TRBJ2-7 | . | TRBV27
TGTGCCAGCAGTTTATATCTCCTAGCAGACGGGGAGCTGTTTTTT | CASSLYLLADGELFF | . | TRBJ2-2 | . | TRBV28
TGTGCCAGCAGCTTAGTGCCCGGGACCAACTCCTACAATGAGCAGTTCTTC | CASSLVPGTNSYNEQFF | . | TRBJ2-1 | . | TRBV7-8
TGTGCCAGCAGTTTAGCAGGAACCGGGGAGCTGTTTTTT | CASSLAGTGELFF | . | TRBJ2-2 | . | TRBV27
TGTGCCACCAGCAGAACGGGACACCCGTACGAGCAGTACTTC | CATSRTGHPYEQYF | . | TRBJ2-7 | . | TRBV15
TGTGCCAGCAGTCCGACGCGGGGGACTTTCCCTGGCTACACCTTC | CASSPTRGTFPGYTF | . | TRBJ1-2 | . | TRBV27
TGTGCCATCAGTGAATGGGCTAATGAAAAACTGTTTTTT | CAISEWANEKLFF | . | TRBJ1-4 | . | TRBV10-3
TGTGCCAGCAGCCCAGACGGACTAGCGGAATACAATGAGCAGTTCTTC | CASSPDGLAEYNEQFF | TRBD2 | TRBJ2-1 | . | TRBV11-2
TGTGCCAGTAGTAAAGGGACTAGCGGGAGGATGAGCTCCTACAATGAGCAGTTCTTC | CASSKGTSGRMSSYNEQFF | TRBD2 | TRBJ2-1 | few | TRBV19
TGTGCCAGCAGCTTTCGTCGGGACACTGAAGCTTTCTTT | CASSFRRDTEAFF | . | TRBJ1-1 | . | TRBV28
TGTGCCAGCTCACCTCCGACCCGCCTGGATACGCAGTATTTT | CASSPPTRLDTQYF | . | TRBJ2-3 | . | TRBV18
TGTGCCAGCAGCCAGACAGGGAACATTGAAGCTTTCTTT | CASSQTGNIEAFF | TRBD1 | TRBJ1-1 | . | TRBV28
TGTGCCACCAGCCCGACCAGACCCCAAGAGACCCAGTACTTC | CATSPTRPQETQYF | . | TRBJ2-5 | . | TRBV15
TGTGCCAGCAGCTCGAATAGCGGGAGGGGACTCTCCTACGAGCAGTACTTC | CASSSNSGRGLSYEQYF | TRBD2 | TRBJ2-7 | . | TRBV7-9
TGTGCCAGCAGCCAAGACTCTATAGGACGGATCTATGGCTACACCTTC | CASSQDSIGRIYGYTF | . | TRBJ1-2 | once | TRBV14
TGTGCTAGCAGCTTAGCGGGCAGGAGCTACAATGAGCAGTTCTTC | CASSLAGRSYNEQFF | TRBD2 | TRBJ2-1 | once | TRBV7-7